A selection of T cell receptor beta chains follows, all from one sample in a study of blood T cell repertoires in COVID-19. TCRdb's copy holds only in-frame clones and misses some; the assay was immunoSEQ multiplex PCR. Altogether around 250,000 clones are present, roughly 85% being singletons, with the ten largest covering more than 4.5%. The sequenced sample consisted of peripheral blood. Receptors originate from a man aged 45 to 65 with active or convalescent COVID-19. Both conserved end residues are part of each CDR3. The order of the fields is clone size, V gene, CDR3 length, D gene, J gene, CDR3 DNA, CDR3 protein. The D gene is left open where the match is weak. Clone size is shown for a subset of rows, as once, few, many or a class of expanded clone.

-	TRBV6-2/TRBV6-3	15	TRBD2	TRBJ2-1	TGTGCCAGCAGTCGCACTAGCGGGAGCTACAATGAGCAGTTCTTC	CASSRTSGSYNEQFF
-	TRBV5-3	14	-	TRBJ1-3	TGTGTCAGAAGCTTGCCTCTATCTGGAAACACCATATATTTT	CVRSLPLSGNTIYF
-	TRBV3-1/TRBV3-2	17	-	TRBJ1-4	TGTGCCAGCAGCCAAGGCGCCCCGGTAATGAAGGGAGTAAAACTGTTTTTT	CASSQGAPVMKGVKLFF
-	TRBV19	14	-	TRBJ1-4	TGTGCCAGTAGTACAGGTGAAAGCAGTGAAAAACTGTTTTTT	CASSTGESSEKLFF
-	TRBV30	15	-	TRBJ1-6	TGTGCCTGGAGTGTGAAGGGGTCGGGTAATTCACCCCTCCACTTT	CAWSVKGSGNSPLHF
-	TRBV10-3	17	TRBD1	TRBJ2-6	TGTGCCATCAGTCAGACAGGGGGCCTAACTGGGGCCAACGTCCTGACTTTC	CAISQTGGLTGANVLTF
-	TRBV5-4	14	-	TRBJ1-1	TGTGCCAGCAGCAGAGAACAGAGGAACACTGAAGCTTTCTTT	CASSREQRNTEAFF
-	TRBV6-2/TRBV6-3	13	-	TRBJ2-1	TGTGCCAGCAGTTACGGAGACAGACGTGAGCAGTTCTTC	CASSYGDRREQFF
-	TRBV12-3/TRBV12-4	13	-	TRBJ1-2	TGTGCCAGCAGTTTTCGGACCCGGGGTGGCTACACCTTC	CASSFRTRGGYTF
-	TRBV7-9	17	TRBD1	TRBJ2-3	TGTGCCAGTCGACCCCTTGAGGGACAGGGGTCATCAGATACGCAGTATTTT	CASRPLEGQGSSDTQYF
-	TRBV5-6	18	-	TRBJ1-2	TGTGCCAGCAGCTTGGAGATAAACAGGGTGGGTCTGAAATATGGCTACACCTTC	CASSLEINRVGLKYGYTF
-	TRBV30	14	-	TRBJ1-2	TGTGCCTGGAGTGGCCCCTTGGCGGCCTATGGCTACACCTTC	CAWSGPLAAYGYTF
-	TRBV7-2	15	-	TRBJ2-4	TGTGCCAGCAGCTTGGGCGGGATTTCCAAAAACATTCAGTACTTC	CASSLGGISKNIQYF
-	TRBV9	15	-	TRBJ2-7	TGTGCCAGCTCCGAAGGGGCAGCTTCCTCCTACGAGCAGTACTTC	CASSEGAASSYEQYF
-	TRBV5-8	15	TRBD1	TRBJ1-4	TGTGCCAGCAGCTTGGCGGGGACAGGACAAGAAAAACTGTTTTTT	CASSLAGTGQEKLFF
-	TRBV9	15	TRBD1	TRBJ1-4	TGTGCCAGCAGCTCATCCGGGACAGGGGGTGAAAAACTGTTTTTT	CASSSSGTGGEKLFF
-	TRBV19	13	TRBD1	TRBJ1-1	TGTGCCAGTAGGGACAGGATGAACACTGAAGCTTTCTTT	CASRDRMNTEAFF
-	TRBV10-1	16	-	TRBJ2-1	TGCGCCAGCAGTGAGTTTTCGGGGAGCTCCTACAATGAGCAGTTCTTC	CASSEFSGSSYNEQFF
-	TRBV29-1	13	TRBD2	TRBJ2-7	TGCAGCGCCCAGGGACTAGCGGGAGTCGAGCAGTACTTC	CSAQGLAGVEQYF
-	TRBV30	15	-	TRBJ1-4	TGTGCCTGGAGCGCTGAGGGGGGGCCTATAGAAAAACTGTTTTTT	CAWSAEGGPIEKLFF
-	TRBV29-1	12	-	TRBJ2-2	TGCAGCGCCAGGGGTTCGACCGGGGAGCTGTTTTTT	CSARGSTGELFF
-	TRBV25-1	14	TRBD2	TRBJ2-1	TGTGCCAGCAGTGAAGGACTAGCGGGAGGTGAGCAGTTCTTC	CASSEGLAGGEQFF
once	TRBV5-1	15	TRBD1	TRBJ1-6	TGCGCCAGCAGCAGCGACAGGGGTGGGAATTCACCCCTCCACTTT	CASSSDRGGNSPLHF
-	TRBV9	14	-	TRBJ1-1	TGTGCCAGCAGCGAGAAGGGACAGAACACTGAAGCTTTCTTT	CASSEKGQNTEAFF
few	TRBV9	14	-	TRBJ2-2	TGTGCCAGCAGCGTATTCGGAGGCACCGGGGAGCTGTTTTTT	CASSVFGGTGELFF
-	TRBV29-1	13	TRBD1	TRBJ1-2	TGCAGCGTTTCCCAGGGGCAGGGGGATGGCTACACCTTC	CSVSQGQGDGYTF
few	TRBV5-1	13	-	TRBJ1-5	TGCGCCAGCAGCTTGGACAGTAATCAGCCCCAGCATTTT	CASSLDSNQPQHF
-	TRBV29-1	14	TRBD1	TRBJ2-7	TGCAGCGTCGTCCCCGGGACAGGGGCCTACGAGCAGTACTTC	CSVVPGTGAYEQYF
few	TRBV5-1	13	TRBD1	TRBJ1-1	TGCGCCAGCAGCCCGGGACAGGGCACCGAAGCTTTCTTT	CASSPGQGTEAFF
-	TRBV20-1	15	-	TRBJ1-5	TGCAGTGCTAGTTTACCGGGACTGGGCAATCAGCCCCAGCATTTT	CSASLPGLGNQPQHF
few	TRBV12-3/TRBV12-4	13	TRBD1	TRBJ1-1	TGTGCCAGCAGCACACAGGGGTTCACTGAAGCTTTCTTT	CASSTQGFTEAFF
-	TRBV5-6	15	-	TRBJ1-2	TGTGCCAGCAGCTCCCCGGACAGACTTAACTATGGCTACACCTTC	CASSSPDRLNYGYTF